The clone carrying this T cell receptor (beta chain) was seen once. Its antigen remains unknown. The CDR3 extends over 15 amino acids. Trimming left V 2 bases short and J 1 base short, with 11 bases between. Per the germline V gene, CDR1 is MNHEY and CDR2 is SVGAGI. This sample stems from a study of cytomegalovirus exposure and HLA in healthy donors. Study-level findings and limits: Upon later analysis, HLA-associated TCR beta chains proved more clonally expanded than other, equally common chains.

13 Jbeta primers and 60 Vbeta primers were used for the PCR. Only in-frame clones appear in the TCRdb table, and some are missing; sequencing was by immunoSEQ multiplex PCR. The data show approximately 200,000 clones, 70% to 75% seen once. The chain employs TRBV6-5 and TRBJ2-5; the D gene is possibly TRBD2 (6 bases). The clonotype was recovered from a man aged 30-40 years in good health and CMV-seropositive. The sequencing sample was made of PBMCs. CDR3 amino acids: CASSYAGLPQETQYF. CDR3 in DNA: TGTGCCAGCAGTTACGCGGGACTGCCCCAAGAGACCCAGTACTTC.